Detailed here is one T cell receptor (beta chain). Antigen specificity is unknown. Though probably carrying unrecorded immune exposures, donors were nominally healthy at sampling. A multiplex PCR was run with 60 Vbeta primers and 13 Jbeta primers. Libraries were prepared by immunoSEQ multiplex PCR; TCRdb keeps only in-frame clonotypes and omits some of them. The sample comprises 150,000 to 200,000 clones, 70% to 75% of which are singletons, and approximately 4.6% rests with the top ten. These data belong to a study of cytomegalovirus exposure and HLA in healthy donors. Study conclusions and caveats: Indistinguishable V segments, including TRBV6-2 and TRBV6-3, were excluded. Analysis performed later found roughly 18,000 TCR beta sequences associated with HLA alleles at 0.05 false discovery rate.

The CDR3 has 16 residues. Germline V gene lookup returns CDR1 SNHLY and CDR2 FYNNEI. Trimming took 4 bases from V and 3 from J, leaving 16 bases between them. The V gene is TRBV2, the J gene TRBJ1-5, with D hard to call. Sequencing used PBMCs. The TCR was taken from a man aged 18 to 35 in good health and CMV-seropositive. CDR3 nucleotide sequence: TGTGCCAGCAGTGCCGGTAGAGAGAGCTCCAATCAGCCCCAGCATTTT. Amino acid sequence: CASSAGRESSNQPQHF.